This T cell receptor (beta chain) was documented in a study of blood T cells in healthy people across ages. There are a few counts of this clonotype. Its antigen remains unidentified. Findings and caveats of the study: With age, beta diversity per million T cells declined roughly linearly, significantly by around 43.

Per sample, extraction of total RNA gave at least 5.5 micrograms in every case. It was with a sample-barcoded 5' primer and a J-beta primer mix that a second PCR of roughly 7 to 12 cycles was run. MiXCR, run by TCRdb on the 5' RACE reads, gives a single entry per CDR3 protein. The sample shows about 780,000 distinct CDR3 sequences, 20% to 30% of them seen only once. This sample also belongs to another study, concerning T cells of mothers and their children. That source adds: At a rate of approximately 1.4 ug per 15 ul, cDNA synthesis received all of the extracted RNA. During the second PCR, the M1S primer introduced sample barcodes along with 2-4 random nucleotides.

This clonotype was sampled from a boy younger than 18 in good health. What was sequenced was blood.

The CDR3 protein is CSVLEDTQYF. The CDR3 DNA is TGCAGCGTTTTGGAAGATACGCAGTATTTT. The chain has TRBV29-1 and TRBJ2-3; D is unclear. The germline gives CDR1 SQVTM, CDR2 ANQGSEA. The CDR3 totals 10 residues. The V end lost 5 bases, the J end lost 5 bases, and 5 bases lay between the germline ends.